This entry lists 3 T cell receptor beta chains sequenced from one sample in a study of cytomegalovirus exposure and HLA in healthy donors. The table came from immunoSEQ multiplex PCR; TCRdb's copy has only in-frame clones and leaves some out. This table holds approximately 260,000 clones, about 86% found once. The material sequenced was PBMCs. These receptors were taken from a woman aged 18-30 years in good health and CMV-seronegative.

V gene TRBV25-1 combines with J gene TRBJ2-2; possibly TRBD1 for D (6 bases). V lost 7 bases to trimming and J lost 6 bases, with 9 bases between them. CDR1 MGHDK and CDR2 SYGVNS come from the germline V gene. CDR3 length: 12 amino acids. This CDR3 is CASKGDPGELFF. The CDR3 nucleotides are TGTGCCAGCAAGGGGGACCCCGGGGAGCTGTTTTTT.

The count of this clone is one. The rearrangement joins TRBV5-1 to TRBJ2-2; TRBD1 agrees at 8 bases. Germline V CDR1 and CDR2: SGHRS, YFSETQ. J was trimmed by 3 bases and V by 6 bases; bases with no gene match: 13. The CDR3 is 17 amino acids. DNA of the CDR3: TGCGCCAGCATTCCACAATCAGGACAGGGCTACACCGGGGAGCTGTTTTTT. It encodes CASIPQSGQGYTGELFF.

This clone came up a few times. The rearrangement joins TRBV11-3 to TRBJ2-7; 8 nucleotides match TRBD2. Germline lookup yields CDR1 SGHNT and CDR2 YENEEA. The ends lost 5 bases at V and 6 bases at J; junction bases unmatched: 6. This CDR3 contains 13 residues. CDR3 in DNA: TGTGCCAGCAGCCCCACGGGGGGGAGCGAGCAGTACTTC. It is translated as CASSPTGGSEQYF.